This T cell receptor beta chain comes out of a study of blood T cell repertoires in COVID-19. Per the authors' pipeline: The authors estimated nucleated cell counts from reference gene primer amplification. Assay: immunoSEQ multiplex PCR; the TCRdb copy retains only in-frame clones and omits some. D and trimming come from the DNA, and the V and J calls and clone size come from that table. The sample lists a few hundred thousand clones, 85% to 90% occurring once. Germline V lookup: CDR1 SGHVS, CDR2 FNYEAQ. This CDR3 has 15 amino acids. V lost 3 bases, J lost 4 bases, and 15 bases lay in between. Those enrolled, adults aged about 18 to 89 years, came from under 25 US areas. Cohort allocation depended upon clinical history that participants reported.

The sample comprised PBMCs or T cells enriched from blood (not recorded which). The sequence came from a woman younger than 30 who had recovered from COVID-19. The chain carries TRBV7-6 and TRBJ1-1; D is unresolved. The CDR3 protein is CASSFDTPSGTEAFF. DNA of the CDR3: TGTGCCAGCAGCTTCGACACCCCCAGCGGCACTGAAGCTTTCTTT.